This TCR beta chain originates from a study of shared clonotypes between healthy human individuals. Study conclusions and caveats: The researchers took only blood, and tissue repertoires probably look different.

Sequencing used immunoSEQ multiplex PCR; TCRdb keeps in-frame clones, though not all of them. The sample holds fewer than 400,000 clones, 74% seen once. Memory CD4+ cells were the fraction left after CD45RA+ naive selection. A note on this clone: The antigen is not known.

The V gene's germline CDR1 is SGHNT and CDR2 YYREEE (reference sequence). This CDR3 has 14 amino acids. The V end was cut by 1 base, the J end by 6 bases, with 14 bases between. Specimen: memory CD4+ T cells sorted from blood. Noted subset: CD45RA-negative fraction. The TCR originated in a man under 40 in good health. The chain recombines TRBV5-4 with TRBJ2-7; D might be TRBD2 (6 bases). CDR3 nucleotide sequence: TGTGCCAGCAGCTTGTGGGGAATCGGGAGCGAGCAGTACTTC. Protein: CASSLWGIGSEQYF.